These T cell receptor beta chains were read from a single sample in a study of cytomegalovirus exposure and HLA in healthy donors. TCRdb's table, derived via immunoSEQ multiplex PCR, lists solely in-frame clones and lacks some. Of about 170,000 clones listed, over 75% were seen once; the top ten hold approximately 3.4%. The sample was PBMCs. These receptors all come from a female donor in good health and CMV-seronegative. Each CDR3 is given with its conserved first and last residue. A D gene is named only where the DNA matches it firmly. The size of a clone is reported for some rows only, either as once, few or many, or as a class for expanded clones.

J	D	size	length	V	CDR3	DNA
TRBJ1-2	NA	once	13	TRBV11-1	CASSFATGYGYTF	TGTGCCAGCAGCTTTGCGACAGGCTATGGCTACACCTTC
TRBJ1-1	NA	NA	14	TRBV10-1	CASSDPGTNTEAFF	TGCGCCAGCAGTGACCCAGGCACGAACACTGAAGCTTTCTTT
TRBJ1-1	NA	NA	13	TRBV29-1	CSVDWGQGTEAFF	TGCAGCGTTGATTGGGGGCAAGGCACTGAAGCTTTCTTT
TRBJ1-1	NA	NA	15	TRBV18	CASSPSGRSNTEAFF	TGTGCCAGCTCACCCTCGGGGAGATCGAACACTGAAGCTTTCTTT
TRBJ2-7	NA	NA	16	TRBV7-9	CSSSLTAGELSYEQYF	TGTTCCAGCAGCTTAACGGCTGGGGAGCTCTCCTACGAGCAGTACTTC
TRBJ2-7	TRBD2	NA	16	TRBV29-1	CSVAGTSGPWGYEQYF	TGCAGCGTGGCCGGGACTAGCGGCCCTTGGGGCTACGAGCAGTACTTC
TRBJ2-7	TRBD2	few	14	TRBV30	CAWSEGGGRNEQYF	TGTGCCTGGAGTGAGGGCGGGGGAAGAAACGAGCAGTACTTC
TRBJ2-1	NA	NA	17	TRBV4-3	CASSQDPQMAGSNEQFF	TGCGCCAGCAGCCAAGATCCCCAAATGGCGGGGTCCAATGAGCAGTTCTTC
TRBJ1-1	TRBD1	NA	15	TRBV6-6	CASSYSTTGRTEAFF	TGTGCCAGCAGTTACTCCACGACAGGGAGGACTGAAGCTTTCTTT
TRBJ2-3	NA	NA	15	TRBV5-1	CASSPHRANTDTQYF	TGCGCCAGCAGCCCTCACAGGGCCAACACAGATACGCAGTATTTT
TRBJ1-2	NA	NA	13	TRBV5-1	CASSPTGGEGYTF	TGCGCCAGCAGCCCGACTGGCGGGGAGGGCTACACCTTC
TRBJ1-1	TRBD1	NA	14	TRBV30	CAWTLETGSTEAFF	TGTGCCTGGACGTTGGAGACAGGGTCCACTGAAGCTTTCTTT
TRBJ2-7	NA	NA	14	TRBV14	CASSQAQQDGEQYF	TGTGCCAGCAGCCAAGCCCAACAAGATGGCGAGCAGTACTTC
TRBJ1-5	NA	once	15	TRBV7-8	CASSLASQGLQPQHF	TGTGCCAGCAGCTTAGCTTCCCAGGGTTTGCAGCCCCAGCATTTT
TRBJ1-5	TRBD1	NA	15	TRBV19	CASSQGQRLSQPQHF	TGTGCCAGTAGTCAGGGACAGAGGCTTTCTCAGCCCCAGCATTTT
TRBJ2-7	TRBD1	NA	14	TRBV29-1	CSVGGGTGGDEQYF	TGCAGCGTTGGGGGGGGGACAGGGGGCGACGAGCAGTACTTC
TRBJ2-1	TRBD2	NA	16	TRBV7-8	CASSFLPSGRGDEQFF	TGTGCCAGCAGCTTTCTTCCCAGCGGGAGAGGGGATGAGCAGTTCTTC
TRBJ1-5	NA	NA	15	TRBV27	CASRVRDRSNQPQHF	TGTGCCAGCAGGGTCCGAGACAGATCAAATCAGCCCCAGCATTTT
TRBJ2-1	NA	NA	15	TRBV29-1	CSSSKYTSSYNEQFF	TGCAGCTCATCCAAGTACACCAGCTCCTACAATGAGCAGTTCTTC
TRBJ2-1	TRBD1	NA	15	TRBV5-1	CASSAGQGLNNEQFF	TGCGCCAGCAGCGCCGGACAGGGTCTAAACAATGAGCAGTTCTTC
TRBJ1-1	NA	NA	15	TRBV28	CASSSRGRMNTEAFF	TGTGCCAGCAGTTCTAGGGGCCGGATGAACACTGAAGCTTTCTTT
TRBJ2-7	NA	NA	15	TRBV30	CAWSVEGWVQGWQYF	TGTGCCTGGAGTGTGGAGGGCTGGGTGCAGGGATGGCAGTACTTC
TRBJ2-2	NA	once	14	TRBV7-7	CASSLTVNTGELFF	TGTGCTAGCAGCTTAACAGTGAACACCGGGGAGCTGTTTTTT
TRBJ2-7	TRBD1	NA	13	TRBV19	CATTGQGTSEQYF	TGTGCCACAACGGGACAGGGAACGTCCGAGCAGTACTTC